The 26 T cell receptor beta chains below were found in one sample sequenced in a study of technical replicates of blood from several donors. This table comes from immunoSEQ multiplex PCR, and its TCRdb copy is limited to in-frame clones, with some not included. The sample includes roughly 74,000 clones, roughly 90% seen only once; the top ten take approximately 0.42%. Material for sequencing was T cells isolated from PBMCs. The source is a human donor in good health.

The chain couples TRBV28 to TRBJ2-3; D might be TRBD2 (7 bases). This CDR3 has 17 amino acids. Germline CDR1 is MDHEN and CDR2 is SYDVKM. Trimming pared 7 bases from V and 4 bases from J, leaving 24 bases between. The chain's CDR3 is CASTPGGGRSVADTQYF. In DNA form, the CDR3 reads TGTGCCAGCACCCCGGGGGGCGGCAGGTCAGTGGCAGATACGCAGTATTTT.

This clone was observed a few times. The chain is built from TRBV11-3 and TRBJ2-5, with D uncertain. Per germline, CDR1 SGHNT and CDR2 YENEEA. The CDR3 runs to 16 residues. V was shortened by 6 bases and J by 1 base, with 18 bases between the two germline ends. For the CDR3, the DNA is TGTGCCAGCAGTCCTCTTACCGACACCTTCCAAGAGACCCAGTACTTC. This codes for CASSPLTDTFQETQYF.

The chain joins TRBV5-1 to TRBJ2-1, with 8 bases matching TRBD2. Germline V gene lookup returns CDR1 SGHRS and CDR2 YFSETQ. This CDR3 has 15 amino acids. V dropped 4 bases and J dropped 1; count of bases not matched to a gene: 4. Written as DNA, the CDR3 is TGCGCCAGCAGCCTAACTAGCGGTTCCTACAATGAGCAGTTCTTC. The encoded protein is CASSLTSGSYNEQFF.

This chain links TRBV29-1 with TRBJ2-7; D perhaps matches TRBD1 (6 bases). V lost 2 bases, J lost 2 bases, and 10 bases lay in between. The CDR3 contains 13 residues. From germline, CDR1 is SQVTM and CDR2 ANQGSEA. CDR3 sequence: CSVELRTAYEQYF. DNA of the CDR3: TGCAGCGTTGAATTAAGGACAGCCTACGAGCAGTACTTC.

V usage is TRBV9 and J usage is TRBJ2-6, with 7 bases that match TRBD1. The CDR3 is 20 amino acids. The J segment lost 0 bases and the V segment lost 4 bases, leaving 16 bases of the junction unmatched. Germline V gene data show CDR1 as SGDLS and CDR2 as YYNGEE. DNA for the CDR3: TGTGCCAGCAGCCCTATTAGGGGACAGTCCTTTTACTCTGGGGCCAACGTCCTGACTTTC. The encoded protein is CASSPIRGQSFYSGANVLTF.

The chain uses TRBV11-2 and TRBJ2-4; 7 bases align to TRBD1. Per germline, CDR1 SGHAT and CDR2 FQNNGV. CDR3 length: 16 amino acids. Losses at the gene ends were 1 base for V and 3 bases for J; bases not matched to a gene: 6. The CDR3 sequence: CASSLGQGWGKNIQYF. The CDR3 coding sequence is TGTGCCAGCAGCTTAGGACAGGGATGGGGCAAAAACATTCAGTACTTC.

This chain uses TRBV10-2 with TRBJ1-1; D unresolved. The CDR3 spans 15 residues. Germline V CDR1 and CDR2: WSHSY, SAAADI. Trimming left V 3 bases short and J 6 bases short, with 17 bases between. The CDR3 loop is CASSEFLVSRAEAFF. CDR3 DNA: TGCGCCAGCAGTGAATTTCTTGTGTCGAGGGCTGAAGCTTTCTTT.

The V and J genes are TRBV9 and TRBJ1-1, with 9 positions matching TRBD1. The ends lost 2 bases at V and 4 bases at J; junction bases unmatched: 6. In germline, CDR1 is SGDLS, CDR2 YYNGEE. CDR3 length equals 15 residues. DNA for the CDR3: TGTGCCAGCAGCGTGGCCATGGACAGGGGCACTGAAGCTTTCTTT. Its protein is CASSVAMDRGTEAFF.

The chain has TRBV4-3 and TRBJ2-7; TRBD1 matches 9 bases. J lost 4 bases, V lost 5 bases, and 9 bases had no gene match. The CDR3 consists of 15 residues. Germline V gene data show CDR1 as LGHNA and CDR2 as YSLEER. This CDR3 reads CASSRRTGGEYEQYF. CDR3 nucleotide sequence: TGCGCCAGCAGCAGAAGAACAGGGGGCGAATACGAGCAGTACTTC.

The V gene is TRBV2, the J gene TRBJ1-1; D is uncertain. V dropped 8 bases and J dropped 6 bases, with 10 bases sitting between them. The germline V gene has CDR1 SNHLY and CDR2 FYNNEI. The CDR3 runs to 11 residues. CDR3 in amino acids: CASLGEAEAFF. The DNA for the CDR3 is TGTGCCAGCCTTGGGGAGGCTGAAGCTTTCTTT.

This clone occurred once. The chain uses TRBV9 and TRBJ2-2; 9 bases are shared with TRBD1. This CDR3 is 16 amino acids long. The V and J ends lost 2 bases and 1 base, in that order; junction bases with no gene match: 3. In germline, CDR1 is SGDLS, CDR2 YYNGEE. In nucleotides, the CDR3 is TGTGCCAGCAGCGTTACAGGGGGCATGAACACCGGGGAGCTGTTTTTT. This codes for CASSVTGGMNTGELFF. Full variable domain (outside the CDR3, taken from reference TRBV9 and TRBJ2-2): DSGVTQTPKHLITATGQRVTLRCSPRSGDLSVYWYQQSLDQGLQFLIQYYNGEERAKGNILERFSAQQFPDLHSELNLSSLELGDSALYFCASSVTGGMNTGELFFGEGSRLTVL.

The rearrangement uses TRBV21-1 and TRBJ1-4; the tabulated D call, TRBD1, remains unverified against the DNA. TRBV21-1 is labeled a pseudogene. This CDR3 contains 16 residues. This chain's CDR3 is CASSKGQGATNEKLFF. The CDR3 nucleotides are TGTGCCAGCAGCAAGGGACAGGGTGCAACTAATGAAAAACTGTTTTTT.

The V call is TRBV19, the J call TRBJ2-2, with 9 bases aligning to TRBD2. Germline trimming cut 4 bases from V and 5 bases from J; bases unmatched to any gene: 5. CDR3 length: 15 amino acids. Germline V gene lookup returns CDR1 LNHDA and CDR2 SQIVND (reference sequence). CDR3 bases: TGTGCCAGTAGTAGTTTAGCGGGAGTAACCGGGGAGCTGTTTTTT. Its translation: CASSSLAGVTGELFF. The entire variable domain, with the rest obtained from reference TRBV19 and TRBJ2-2, is as follows: DGGITQSPKYLFRKEGQNVTLSCEQNLNHDAMYWYRQDPGQGLRLIYYSQIVNDFQKGDIAEGYSVSREKKESFPLTVTSAQKNPTAFYLCASSSLAGVTGELFFGEGSRLTVL.

This clone showed up just once. V usage is TRBV7-6 and J usage is TRBJ2-3, with 8 bases identical to TRBD2. Germline loops: CDR1 SGHVS, CDR2 FNYEAQ. Unmatched junction bases numbered 13, after V lost 2 bases and J lost 3 bases. CDR3 length: 18 amino acids. The CDR3 DNA is TGTGCCAGCAGCTTAAAAGCGGGAGCCCACTATAGTACAGATACGCAGTATTTT. Protein: CASSLKAGAHYSTDTQYF.

The J gene is TRBJ2-7, the V gene TRBV11-2; 12 bases map to TRBD1. V shed 0 bases and J 4 bases; nucleotides not matched to a gene: 7. Germline values: CDR1 SGHAT, CDR2 FQNNGV. The CDR3 runs 17 residues. The CDR3 here is CASSLDIGTGGTYEQYF. CDR3 coding DNA: TGTGCCAGCAGCTTAGACATAGGGACAGGGGGCACGTACGAGCAGTACTTC. Complete variable domain (other parts from reference TRBV11-2 and TRBJ2-7): EAGVAQSPRYKIIEKRQSVAFWCNPISGHATLYWYQQILGQGPKLLIQFQNNGVVDDSQLPKDRFSAERLKGVDSTLKIQPAKLEDSAVYLCASSLDIGTGGTYEQYFGPGTRLTVT.

The chain has TRBV7-2 and TRBJ1-1; maybe TRBD1 (5 bases). This CDR3 is built from 16 residues. CDR1 and CDR2 from the germline V gene are SGHTA and FQGNSA. V lost 1 base and J lost 0, with 12 bases in between. The CDR3, as DNA: TGTGCCAGCAGCTTAGGGATACAGGCCGTGAACACTGAAGCTTTCTTT. The encoded protein is CASSLGIQAVNTEAFF.

This clone came up once. The V gene is TRBV6-1, the J gene TRBJ1-1; D might be TRBD1 (6 bases). CDR3 length: 13 amino acids. V was clipped by 5 bases and J by 0 bases, with 7 bases between them. Per the germline V gene, CDR1 is MNHNS and CDR2 is SASEGT. The CDR3 here is CASSTGLNTEAFF. In DNA form, the CDR3 reads TGTGCCAGCAGTACAGGGTTGAACACTGAAGCTTTCTTT.

J is TRBJ2-5 and V is TRBV9, with 14 bases lining up with TRBD2. The germline V gene has CDR1 SGDLS and CDR2 YYNGEE. This CDR3 comprises 16 residues. Trimming took 3 bases from V and 5 from J; bases not matched to a gene: 6. The CDR3 spells CASSEGTSGRLETQYF. The CDR3 DNA sequence: TGTGCCAGCAGCGAGGGGACTAGCGGGAGACTGGAGACCCAGTACTTC.

This chain joins TRBV4-1 and TRBJ2-7, with D uncertain. V was trimmed by 2 bases and J by 0 bases, leaving 8 bases between them. The CDR3 sequence is 14 residues long. Germline V lookup: CDR1 MGHRA, CDR2 YSYEKL. The CDR3 is CASSQPGTSYEQYF. The DNA for the CDR3 is TGCGCCAGCAGCCAACCAGGTACCTCCTACGAGCAGTACTTC.

The V gene is TRBV29-1, the J gene TRBJ1-1; 7 positions match TRBD1. The V and J ends lost 7 bases and 3 bases, in that order; junction bases with no gene match: 5. Germline loops: CDR1 SQVTM, CDR2 ANQGSEA. The CDR3 contains 12 residues. The CDR3 reads CSGLTGDTEAFF. The DNA of the CDR3 is TGCAGCGGGCTAACAGGGGACACTGAAGCTTTCTTT.

The gene calls are TRBV7-2 and TRBJ1-1; D perhaps matches TRBD1 (5 bases). The CDR3 covers 16 residues. V was trimmed by 5 bases and J by 5 bases, leaving 21 bases between them. CDR1 and CDR2 (germline): SGHTA, FQGNSA. The CDR3 loop reads CASSPPPRRGGTEAFF. The CDR3 region has the DNA TGTGCCAGCAGCCCTCCCCCAAGGCGGGGGGGGACTGAAGCTTTCTTT.

This sequence joins TRBV29-1 and TRBJ2-2, with D tentatively TRBD1 (6 bases). The germline gives CDR1 SQVTM, CDR2 ANQGSEA. CDR3 length equals 16 residues. Trimming took 2 bases from V and 1 from J, leaving 14 bases between them. CDR3 DNA: TGCAGCGTTGAAAGAGACCAGGGACAGAACACCGGGGAGCTGTTTTTT. It specifies CSVERDQGQNTGELFF.

The J gene is TRBJ1-5, the V gene TRBV2; D is undetermined. The length of the CDR3 is 14 residues. Trimming shortened V by 3 bases and J by 4 bases, and 10 bases separated the two germline ends. Germline CDR1 is SNHLY and CDR2 is FYNNEI. CDR3 protein: CASSDSPPNQPQHF. CDR3 in DNA: TGTGCCAGCAGTGACTCCCCCCCGAATCAGCCCCAGCATTTT.

The chain employs TRBV7-3 and TRBJ2-1; 10 nucleotides align to TRBD2. This CDR3 region has 15 residues. Germline CDR1 is SGHTA and CDR2 is FQGTGA. With 5 bases clipped from V and 4 bases from J, the junction kept 5 bases outside the gene matches. CDR3 nucleotide sequence: TGTGCCAGCAGCGATAGCGGGAGGATGTACAATGAGCAGTTCTTC. This translates into CASSDSGRMYNEQFF.

The chain links TRBV7-2 to TRBJ2-7; D call uncertain. CDR1 and CDR2 from the germline V gene are SGHTA and FQGNSA. V was pared by 2 bases and J by 2 bases, with 7 bases between. The CDR3 runs to 13 residues. CDR3 sequence reads: CASSLRSPYEQYF. The CDR3 nucleotides are TGTGCCAGCAGCTTACGGTCCCCCTACGAGCAGTACTTC.

The V gene is TRBV30, the J gene TRBJ2-1; tentative D call: TRBD1 (6 bases). V was shortened by 2 bases and J by 10 bases, with 21 bases between the two germline ends. Germline V gives CDR1 GTSNPN, CDR2 SVGIG (reference sequence). The CDR3 is made up of 15 amino acids. The CDR3 nucleotides are TGTGCCTGGAGTCGTGACAGGAATGCCTTCGGGGAGCAGTTCTTC. This codes for CAWSRDRNAFGEQFF.